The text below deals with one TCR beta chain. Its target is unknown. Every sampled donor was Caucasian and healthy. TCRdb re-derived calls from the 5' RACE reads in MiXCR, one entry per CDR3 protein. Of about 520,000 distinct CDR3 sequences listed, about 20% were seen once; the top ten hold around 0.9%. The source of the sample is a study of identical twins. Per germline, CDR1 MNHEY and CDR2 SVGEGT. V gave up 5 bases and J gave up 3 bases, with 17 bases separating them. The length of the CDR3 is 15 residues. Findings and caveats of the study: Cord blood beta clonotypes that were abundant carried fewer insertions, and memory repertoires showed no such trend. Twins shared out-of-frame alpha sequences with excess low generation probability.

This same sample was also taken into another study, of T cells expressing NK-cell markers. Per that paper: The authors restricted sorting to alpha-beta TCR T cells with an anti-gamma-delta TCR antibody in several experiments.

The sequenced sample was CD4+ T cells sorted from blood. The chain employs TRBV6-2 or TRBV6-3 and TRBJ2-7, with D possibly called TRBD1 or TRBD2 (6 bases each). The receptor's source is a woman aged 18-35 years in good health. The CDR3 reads CASSQTGAGVYEQYF. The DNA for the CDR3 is TGTGCCAGCAGTCAAACGGGGGCTGGGGTCTACGAGCAGTACTTC.